Listed below are T cell receptor beta chains from one sample, sequenced in a study of blood T cell repertoires in COVID-19. Here immunoSEQ multiplex PCR was the method, and the copy in TCRdb shows in-frame clones only, minus some. The repertoire holds 110,000 to 150,000 clones, with just under 90% as singletons. Sequencing input: peripheral blood. The receptors were sampled from a woman of 80 years or more with acute or convalescent COVID-19. Each CDR3 is given with its conserved first and last residue.

>TRBV5-1|TRBJ1-3
CASSSQGIAGNTIYF
>TRBV27|TRBJ1-6
CASSLLTRGDSPLHF
>TRBV5-4|TRBJ1-5
CASSLDSHQPQHF
>TRBV29-1|TRBJ2-1
CSVTGTGAYNEQFF
>TRBV5-1|TRBJ2-3
CASSLQPSGGTDTQYF
>TRBV18|TRBJ1-2
CASSPMTGGKGYTF
>TRBV20-1|TRBJ2-7
CSASTGSYEQYF
>TRBV5-1|TRBJ1-3
CASTSGISGNTIYF
>TRBV9|TRBJ1-3
CASSYPTGGSSGNTIYF
>TRBV5-1|TRBJ1-4
CASSKQTGETNEKLFF
>TRBV18|TRBJ1-1
CASSPAVGTEAFF
>TRBV19|TRBJ1-3
CASSTHRTGSGNTIYF
>TRBV7-8|TRBJ1-1
CASSLGGRDTEAFF
>TRBV7-2|TRBJ1-4
CASSLHRGTNEKLFF